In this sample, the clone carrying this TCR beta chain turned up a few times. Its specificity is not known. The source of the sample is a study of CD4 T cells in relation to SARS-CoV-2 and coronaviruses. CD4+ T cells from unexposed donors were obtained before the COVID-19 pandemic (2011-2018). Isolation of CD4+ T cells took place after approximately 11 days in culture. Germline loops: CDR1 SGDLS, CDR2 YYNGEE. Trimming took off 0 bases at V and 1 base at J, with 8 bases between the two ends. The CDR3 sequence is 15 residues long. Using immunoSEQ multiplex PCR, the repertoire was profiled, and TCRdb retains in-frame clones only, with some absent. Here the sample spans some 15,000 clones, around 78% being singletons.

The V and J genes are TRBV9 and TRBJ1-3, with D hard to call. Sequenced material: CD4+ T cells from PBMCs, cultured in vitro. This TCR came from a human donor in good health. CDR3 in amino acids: CASSVATASGNTIYF. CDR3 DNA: TGTGCCAGCAGCGTAGCTACCGCGTCTGGAAACACCATATATTTT.